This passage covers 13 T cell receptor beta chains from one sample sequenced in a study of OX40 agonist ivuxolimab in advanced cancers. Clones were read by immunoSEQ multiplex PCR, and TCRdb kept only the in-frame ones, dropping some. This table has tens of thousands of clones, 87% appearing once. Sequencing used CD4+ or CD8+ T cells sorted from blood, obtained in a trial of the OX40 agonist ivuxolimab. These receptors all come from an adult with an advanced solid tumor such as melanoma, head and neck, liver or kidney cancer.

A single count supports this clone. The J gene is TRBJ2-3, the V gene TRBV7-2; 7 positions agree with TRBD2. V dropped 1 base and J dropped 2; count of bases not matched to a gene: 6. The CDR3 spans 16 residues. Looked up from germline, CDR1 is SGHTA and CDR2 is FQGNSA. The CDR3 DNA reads TGTGCCAGCAGCTTAGGGGGACTACCTGTCACAGATACGCAGTATTTT. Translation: CASSLGGLPVTDTQYF.

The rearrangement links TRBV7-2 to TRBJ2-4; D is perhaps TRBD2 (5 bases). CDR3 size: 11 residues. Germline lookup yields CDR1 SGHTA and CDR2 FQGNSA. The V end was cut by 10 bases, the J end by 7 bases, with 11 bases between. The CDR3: CATRTGNIQYF. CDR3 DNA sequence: TGTGCCACCCGAACGGGGAACATTCAGTACTTC.

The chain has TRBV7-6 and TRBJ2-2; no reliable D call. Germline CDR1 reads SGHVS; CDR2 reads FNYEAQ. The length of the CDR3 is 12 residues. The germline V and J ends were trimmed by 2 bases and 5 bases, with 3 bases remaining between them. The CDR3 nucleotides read TGTGCCAGCAGCTTAACGACCGGGGAGCTGTTTTTT. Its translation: CASSLTTGELFF.

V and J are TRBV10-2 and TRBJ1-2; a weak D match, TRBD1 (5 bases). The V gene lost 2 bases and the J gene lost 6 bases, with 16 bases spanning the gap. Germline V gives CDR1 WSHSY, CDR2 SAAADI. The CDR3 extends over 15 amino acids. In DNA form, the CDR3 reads TGCGCCAGCAGTGAGCAGGGCAGGGTGACAGATGGCTACACCTTC. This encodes CASSEQGRVTDGYTF.

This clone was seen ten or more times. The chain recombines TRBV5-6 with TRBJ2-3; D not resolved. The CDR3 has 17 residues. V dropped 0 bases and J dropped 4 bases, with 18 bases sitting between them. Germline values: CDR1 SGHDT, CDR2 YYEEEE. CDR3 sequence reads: CASSLDGVYSRADTQYF. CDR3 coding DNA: TGTGCCAGCAGCTTGGATGGGGTCTACTCTCGAGCAGATACGCAGTATTTT.

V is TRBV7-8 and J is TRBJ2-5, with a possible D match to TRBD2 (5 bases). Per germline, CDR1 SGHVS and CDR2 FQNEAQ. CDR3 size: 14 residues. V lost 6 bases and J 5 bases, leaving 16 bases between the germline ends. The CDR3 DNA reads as TGTGCCAGCAGTACAAGCGGTTCCTGGGAGACCCAGTACTTC. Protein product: CASSTSGSWETQYF.

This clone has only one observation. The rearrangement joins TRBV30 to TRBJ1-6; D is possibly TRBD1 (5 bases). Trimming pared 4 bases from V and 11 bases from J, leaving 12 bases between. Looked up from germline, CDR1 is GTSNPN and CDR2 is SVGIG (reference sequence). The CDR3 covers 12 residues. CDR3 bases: TGTGCCTGGAAAACAGGCCTACCACCCCTCCACTTT. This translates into CAWKTGLPPLHF.

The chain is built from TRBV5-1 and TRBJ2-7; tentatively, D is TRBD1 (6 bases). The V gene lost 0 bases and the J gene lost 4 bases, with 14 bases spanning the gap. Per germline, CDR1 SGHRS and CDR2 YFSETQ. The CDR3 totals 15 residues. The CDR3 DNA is TGCGCCAGCAGCTTGGGGGACACATACCTATACGAGCAGTACTTC. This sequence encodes CASSLGDTYLYEQYF.

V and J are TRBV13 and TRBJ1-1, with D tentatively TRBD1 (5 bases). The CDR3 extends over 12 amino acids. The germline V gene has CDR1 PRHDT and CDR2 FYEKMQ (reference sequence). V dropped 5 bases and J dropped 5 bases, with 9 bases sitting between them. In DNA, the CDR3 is TGTGCCAGCAGCGAGGAGGGGACTGAAGCTTTCTTT. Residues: CASSEEGTEAFF.

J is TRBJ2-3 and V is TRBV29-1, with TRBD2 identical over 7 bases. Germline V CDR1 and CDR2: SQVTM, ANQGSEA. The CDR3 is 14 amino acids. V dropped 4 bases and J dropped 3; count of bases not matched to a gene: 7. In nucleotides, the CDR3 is TGCAGCGTTGGCGGGGGTAGGGGAACAGATACGCAGTATTTT. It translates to CSVGGGRGTDTQYF.

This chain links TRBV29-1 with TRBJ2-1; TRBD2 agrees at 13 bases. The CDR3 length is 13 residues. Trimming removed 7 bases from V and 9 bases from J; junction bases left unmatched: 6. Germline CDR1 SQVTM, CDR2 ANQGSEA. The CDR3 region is CSDRLAGGSEQFF. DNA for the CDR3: TGCAGCGATCGACTAGCGGGGGGTTCTGAGCAGTTCTTC.

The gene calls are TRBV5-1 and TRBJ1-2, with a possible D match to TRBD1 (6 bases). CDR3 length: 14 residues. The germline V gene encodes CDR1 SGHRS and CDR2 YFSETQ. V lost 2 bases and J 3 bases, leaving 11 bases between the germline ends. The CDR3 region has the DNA TGCGCCAGCAGCTTCGGATCAGGGGACTATGGCTACACCTTC. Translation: CASSFGSGDYGYTF.

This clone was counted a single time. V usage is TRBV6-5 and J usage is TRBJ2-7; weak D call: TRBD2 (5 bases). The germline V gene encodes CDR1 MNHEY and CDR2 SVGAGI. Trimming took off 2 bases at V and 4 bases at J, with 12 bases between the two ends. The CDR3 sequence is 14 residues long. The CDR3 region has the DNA TGTGCCAGCAGTTACGAGGCAGGAGGTTACGAGCAGTACTTC. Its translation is CASSYEAGGYEQYF.